These 2 T cell receptor beta chains share one sample of origin, sequenced in a study of beta chain features in type 1 diabetes. Every isolated RNA sample was fully reverse transcribed, so sequencing captured expressed TCRB transcripts. Clones were sequenced by immunoSEQ multiplex PCR, and TCRdb holds only the in-frame ones, with some missing. Among 850,000 to 900,000 clones listed, about a sixth were seen once. The sequencing sample was made of naive CD4+ T cells from blood. The receptor set was obtained from a woman between 18 and 29 years old in good health.

CDR3 in amino acids: CASSGGQEHDRELFF. CDR3 sequence (DNA): TGTGCCAGCTCGGGTGGGCAGGAACACGACCGGGAGCTGTTTTTT. V and J are TRBV6-6 and TRBJ2-2; D call uncertain. V dropped 8 bases and J dropped 9 bases, with 22 bases sitting between them. Germline values: CDR1 MNHNY, CDR2 SVGAGI (reference sequence). The CDR3 runs 15 residues.

The chain couples TRBV5-4 to TRBJ2-1; 9 nucleotides agree with TRBD2. V trimming: 4 bases; J trimming: 8 bases; junction bases outside the gene matches: 10. CDR3 size: 15 residues. Germline V gene sequence: CDR1 SGHNT, CDR2 YYREEE (reference sequence). The CDR3 DNA reads TGTGCCAGCAGCCTTACGGCGGGAGGGCCATATGAGCAGTTCTTC. Amino acid sequence: CASSLTAGGPYEQFF.